The present TCR beta chain was sequenced within a study of shared clonotypes between healthy human individuals. The CDR3 loop spans 15 amino acids. After removal of 0 bases from V and 5 bases from J, the junction contained 6 bases not matched to a gene. CDR1 is SGHRS, CDR2 YFSETQ, per germline. Repertoires were generated with immunoSEQ multiplex PCR, while TCRdb's copy carries only in-frame clones and drops some. The repertoire holds fewer than 600,000 clones, about 76% seen once, with 13% in the top ten. This TCR was recovered from a woman in her thirties or forties in good health. Some clones in this sample may be carry-over from other donors' samples. Sequenced sample: PBMCs. V and J are TRBV5-1 and TRBJ2-5, with 8 positions matching TRBD1. CDR3 amino acids: CASSLGRTGSETQYF. In nucleotides, the CDR3 is TGCGCCAGCAGCTTGGGGCGGACAGGGTCGGAGACCCAGTACTTC.